This TCR beta chain was identified in a study of beta chain features in type 1 diabetes. Across the study: Similarity in age, gender and cell yields was seen between patients and healthy donors. Study-level results: Researchers report that Type 1 diabetes patients had moderately but significantly shorter TCRB CDR3s across all four CD4+ subsets. Within patients, naive, central memory and Treg TCRB repertoires seemed more similar than within healthy donors.

Germline values: CDR1 MGHRA, CDR2 YSYEKL. Unmatched junction bases numbered 4, after V lost 0 bases and J lost 10 bases. The CDR3 is 13 amino acids. For this clone: Its antigen is not known.

As every portion of the isolated RNA was reverse transcribed, the sequencing read expressed TCRB transcripts. Assay: immunoSEQ multiplex PCR; the TCRdb copy retains only in-frame clones and omits some. The table includes around 450,000 clones, roughly 10% detected once. V is TRBV4-1 and J is TRBJ1-1; TRBD1 agrees at 8 bases. The sample consisted of naive CD4+ T cells from blood. This sequence was found in a woman between 18 and 29 years old in good health. The CDR3 here is CASSQDRGRGAFF. The CDR3 DNA reads as TGCGCCAGCAGCCAAGACAGGGGGCGTGGAGCTTTCTTT.